Following are 14 T cell receptor beta chains from one sample sequenced in a study of T cells in Graves' hyperthyroidism and ophthalmopathy. RNA transcripts were the template for amplifying TCR beta CDR3 regions. With the HTBI primer set, the TCR CDR3 went through a first round of RT-PCR. Using its own MiXCR run on the multiplex PCR reads, TCRdb lists one record per CDR3 protein. In the table there are 150,000 or so distinct CDR3 sequences, 22% of which are singletons. Sequencing was done on a sample of blood. The receptors were gathered from a woman in her 50s with Graves' hyperthyroidism that later progressed to Graves' ophthalmopathy.

There are many counts of this clonotype. The J gene is TRBJ1-2, the V gene TRBV29-1; D not resolved. CDR1 and CDR2 from the germline V gene are SQVTM and ANQGSEA. The CDR3 has 14 residues. V was shortened by 2 bases and J by 5 bases, with 15 bases between the two germline ends. This CDR3 reads CSVEQAGNGYGYTF. In DNA form, the CDR3 reads TGCAGCGTTGAACAGGCAGGCAATGGGTATGGCTACACCTTC.

This chain uses TRBV2 with TRBJ2-7; 9 nucleotides agree with TRBD1. Germline V gives CDR1 SNHLY, CDR2 FYNNEI. The length of the CDR3 is 13 residues. V trimming: 6 bases; J trimming: 5 bases; junction bases outside the gene matches: 5. CDR3 residues: CASRVTGGHEQYV. The CDR3 DNA follows: TGTGCCAGCAGGGTAACAGGGGGCCACGAGCAGTACGTC.

This clonotype occurred many times. V usage is TRBV20-1 and J usage is TRBJ2-1; possible D gene TRBD1, 5 bases. Germline V CDR1 and CDR2: DFQATT, SNEGSKA (reference sequence). The CDR3 length is 16 residues. The V end lost 0 bases, the J end lost 8 bases, and 20 bases lay between the germline ends. The CDR3 DNA sequence: TGCAGTGCTAGAGAGGGTTTGGGGTCAGGGAAGGATGAGCAGTTCTTC. It codes for CSAREGLGSGKDEQFF.

CDR3 protein: CASSLEGTGAYEQYF. The CDR3 DNA follows: TGTGCCAGCAGTTTGGAAGGGACAGGAGCCTACGAGCAGTACTTC. V gene TRBV27 combines with J gene TRBJ2-7, with TRBD1 matching over 8 bases. CDR1 MNHEY and CDR2 SMNVEV come from the germline V gene (reference sequence). The CDR3 spans 15 residues. The trim removed 3 bases at V and 2 bases at J, leaving 6 bases unmatched.

This clonotype appeared many times. CDR3 nucleotide sequence: TGCAGTGCTAACGCCGCCTTGAACACTGAAGCTTTCTTT. Amino acid sequence: CSANAALNTEAFF. The rearrangement joins TRBV20-1 to TRBJ1-1; no firm D call. Germline CDR1 is DFQATT and CDR2 is SNEGSKA (reference sequence). The CDR3 has 13 residues. V lost 4 bases to trimming and J lost 0 bases, with 9 bases between them.

This clonotype was seen only a few times. V and J are TRBV14 and TRBJ1-1, with TRBD1 as a possible D gene (6 bases). The CDR3 has 13 amino acids. Trimming shortened V by 6 bases and J by 5 bases, and 13 bases separated the two germline ends. CDR1 and CDR2 (germline): SGHDN, FVKESK. As DNA, the CDR3 is TGTGCCAGCAGTGCTCAGGGGAGGACTGAAGCTTTCTTT. Amino acid sequence: CASSAQGRTEAFF.

The V and J genes are TRBV3-1 and TRBJ1-1; 8 nucleotides line up with TRBD1. The CDR3 has 14 amino acids. The germline gives CDR1 LGHDT, CDR2 YNNKEL (reference sequence). Trimming removed 4 bases from V and 5 bases from J; junction bases left unmatched: 6. Written as DNA, the CDR3 is TGTGCCAGCAGCCTGCGGACAGGGAGGACTGAAGCTTTCTTT. Encoded protein: CASSLRTGRTEAFF.

This clonotype was seen many times. The gene calls are TRBV2 and TRBJ1-1, with 8 nucleotides matching TRBD1. V lost 6 bases and J lost 2; bases outside the gene matches: 8. Germline lookup yields CDR1 SNHLY and CDR2 FYNNEI. CDR3 length: 15 amino acids. The CDR3, as DNA: TGTGCCAGCAGGCTCCTGGGACAGGCCAACACTGAAGCTTTCTTT. Translated: CASRLLGQANTEAFF. Complete variable domain (other parts from reference TRBV2 and TRBJ1-1): EPEVTQTPSHQVTQMGQEVILRCVPISNHLYFYWYRQILGQKVEFLVSFYNNEISEKSEIFDDQFSVERPDGSNFTLKIRSTKLEDSAMYFCASRLLGQANTEAFFGQGTRLTVV.

This clonotype was counted at least ten times. The chain has TRBV3-1 and TRBJ2-7, with 10 bases identical to TRBD2. The junction had 5 bases not matched to a gene; V was cut back by 4 bases and J by 2 bases. Germline V lookup: CDR1 LGHDT, CDR2 YNNKEL (reference sequence). The CDR3 is 15 amino acids. The CDR3 protein is CASSPGTSVTYEQYF. CDR3 DNA sequence: TGTGCCAGCAGCCCGGGGACTAGCGTTACCTACGAGCAGTACTTC.

V usage is TRBV3-1 and J usage is TRBJ2-6, with D perhaps matching TRBD2 (5 bases). The V end lost 1 base, the J end lost 0 bases, and 10 bases lay between the germline ends. This CDR3 region has 17 residues. The V gene's germline CDR1 is LGHDT and CDR2 YNNKEL (reference sequence). The CDR3 coding sequence is TGTGCCAGCAGCCAAGGGAAGCGGCTCTCTGGGGCCAACGTCCTGACTTTC. This codes for CASSQGKRLSGANVLTF.

This clonotype was seen repeatedly, ten times or more. Here the CDR3 DNA reads TGCAGCGTTGAAGGGGGGGTACAGGGGGCGGCAGATACGCAGTATTTT. Its translation: CSVEGGVQGAADTQYF. V and J are TRBV29-1 and TRBJ2-3; 9 bases are a match to TRBD1. The trim removed 1 base at V and 4 bases at J, leaving 9 bases unmatched. Germline assignment: CDR1 SQVTM and CDR2 ANQGSEA. CDR3 length: 16 amino acids.

This clonotype came up many times. The chain is built from TRBV6-2 or TRBV6-3 and TRBJ2-7; 14 positions agree with TRBD2. The CDR3 is 15 residues long. The ends lost 8 bases at V and 6 bases at J; junction bases unmatched: 9. CDR1 MNHEY and CDR2 SVGEGT come from the germline V gene. This chain's CDR3 is CASERGTSGRGEQYF. As DNA, the CDR3 is TGTGCCAGCGAGAGGGGGACTAGCGGGAGAGGCGAGCAGTACTTC.

The chain joins TRBV7-2 to TRBJ1-2, with TRBD1 identical over 7 bases. There are 13 residues in the CDR3. The J segment lost 4 bases and the V segment lost 5 bases, leaving 4 bases of the junction unmatched. Germline CDR1 SGHTA, CDR2 FQGNSA. Here the CDR3 reads CASSQGQPYGYTF. CDR3 sequence (DNA): TGTGCCAGCAGCCAGGGACAGCCCTATGGCTACACCTTC.

The rearrangement joins TRBV11-2 to TRBJ1-6; a possible D gene is TRBD1 (5 bases). Deletions cut 6 bases from V and 10 bases from J, with 13 bases between. This CDR3 comprises 13 residues. Germline assignment: CDR1 SGHAT and CDR2 FQNNGV. Here the CDR3 DNA reads TGTGCCAGCAGACACGACAGAGGCTCACCCCTCCACTTT. It yields the protein CASRHDRGSPLHF.